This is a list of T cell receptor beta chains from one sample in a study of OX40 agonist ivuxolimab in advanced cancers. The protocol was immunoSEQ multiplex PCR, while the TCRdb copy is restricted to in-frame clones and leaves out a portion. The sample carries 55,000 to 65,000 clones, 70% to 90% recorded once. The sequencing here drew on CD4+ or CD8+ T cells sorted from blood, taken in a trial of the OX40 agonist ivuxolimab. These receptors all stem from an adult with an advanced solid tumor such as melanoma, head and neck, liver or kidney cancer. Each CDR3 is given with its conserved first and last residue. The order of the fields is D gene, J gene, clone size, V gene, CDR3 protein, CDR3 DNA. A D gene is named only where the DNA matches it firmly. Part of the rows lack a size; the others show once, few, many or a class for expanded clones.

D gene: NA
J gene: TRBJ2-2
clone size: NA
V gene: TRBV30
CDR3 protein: CAWTLTRTGELFF
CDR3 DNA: TGTGCCTGGACCCTGACTAGAACCGGGGAGCTGTTTTTT

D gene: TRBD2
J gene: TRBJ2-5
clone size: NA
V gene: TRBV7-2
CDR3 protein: CASSRTIAGGYRGTQYF
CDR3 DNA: TGTGCCAGCAGCCGTACCATAGCGGGGGGCTATCGGGGGACCCAGTACTTC

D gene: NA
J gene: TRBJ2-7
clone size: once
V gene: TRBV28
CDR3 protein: CASSRGDEQYF
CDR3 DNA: TGTGCCAGCAGTCGCGGTGACGAGCAGTACTTC

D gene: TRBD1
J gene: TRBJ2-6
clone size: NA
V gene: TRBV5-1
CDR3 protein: CASSLRGQGIGANVLTF
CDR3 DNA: TGCGCCAGCAGCCTAAGGGGACAGGGAATCGGGGCCAACGTCCTGACTTTC

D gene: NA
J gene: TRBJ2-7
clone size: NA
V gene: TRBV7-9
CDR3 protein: CASSFVKPYGAYEQYF
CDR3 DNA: TGTGCCAGCAGCTTCGTCAAGCCCTATGGGGCCTACGAGCAGTACTTC

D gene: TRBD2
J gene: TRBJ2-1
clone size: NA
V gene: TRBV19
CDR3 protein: CASTVAGGTNEQFF
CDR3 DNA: TGTGCCAGCACTGTAGCGGGGGGCACCAATGAGCAGTTCTTC

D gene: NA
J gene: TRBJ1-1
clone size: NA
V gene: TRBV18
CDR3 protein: CASSPGHLNTEAFF
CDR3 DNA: TGTGCCAGCTCACCCGGACACCTGAACACTGAAGCTTTCTTT

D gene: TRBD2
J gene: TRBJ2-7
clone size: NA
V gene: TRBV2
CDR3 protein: CASTKRGGSSYEQYF
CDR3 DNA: TGTGCCAGCACTAAACGGGGAGGGTCCTCCTACGAGCAGTACTTC

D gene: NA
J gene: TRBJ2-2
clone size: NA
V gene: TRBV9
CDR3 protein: CASSPLLGELFF
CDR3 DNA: TGTGCCAGCAGCCCCCTCTTGGGGGAGCTGTTTTTT

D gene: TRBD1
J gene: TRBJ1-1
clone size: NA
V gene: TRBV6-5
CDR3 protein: CASSLGQLNTEAFF
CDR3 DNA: TGTGCCAGCAGCCTGGGACAGCTGAACACTGAAGCTTTCTTT

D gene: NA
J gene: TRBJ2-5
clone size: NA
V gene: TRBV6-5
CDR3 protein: CASSPLGRGRETQYF
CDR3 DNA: TGTGCCAGCAGCCCCCTGGGCAGGGGAAGGGAGACCCAGTACTTC

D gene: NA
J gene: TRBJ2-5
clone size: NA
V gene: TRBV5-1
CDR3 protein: CASIPLGANGETQYF
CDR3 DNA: TGCGCCAGCATACCCCTGGGTGCCAACGGGGAGACCCAGTACTTC

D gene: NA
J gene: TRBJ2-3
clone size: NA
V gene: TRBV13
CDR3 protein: CASSSSRDSSTDTQYF
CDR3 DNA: TGTGCCAGCAGCTCCTCCCGGGACTCAAGCACAGATACGCAGTATTTT

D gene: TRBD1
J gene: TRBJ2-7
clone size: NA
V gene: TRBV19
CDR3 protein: CASSERQGVSHEQYF
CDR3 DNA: TGTGCCAGTAGTGAAAGACAGGGTGTCTCGCACGAGCAGTACTTC

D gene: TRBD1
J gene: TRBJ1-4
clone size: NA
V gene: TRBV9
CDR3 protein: CASSVAPGQGDEKLFF
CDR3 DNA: TGTGCCAGCAGCGTAGCACCGGGACAGGGGGATGAAAAACTGTTTTTT

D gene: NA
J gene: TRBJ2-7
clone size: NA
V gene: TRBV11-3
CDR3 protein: CASSLSPYEQYF
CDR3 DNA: TGTGCCAGCAGCTTATCCCCCTACGAGCAGTACTTC

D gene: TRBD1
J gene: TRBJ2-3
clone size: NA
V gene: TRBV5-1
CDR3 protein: CASSHLGQGTDTQYF
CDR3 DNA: TGCGCCAGCAGCCACCTGGGACAGGGTACAGATACGCAGTATTTT

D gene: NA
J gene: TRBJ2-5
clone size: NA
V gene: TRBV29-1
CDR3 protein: CSVEGDRWYQETQYF
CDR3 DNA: TGCAGCGTTGAGGGGGACCGTTGGTACCAAGAGACCCAGTACTTC

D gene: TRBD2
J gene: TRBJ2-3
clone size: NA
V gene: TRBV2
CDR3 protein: CASSYSGNFADTQYF
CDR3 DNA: TGTGCCAGCAGCTATAGCGGGAATTTCGCAGATACGCAGTATTTT

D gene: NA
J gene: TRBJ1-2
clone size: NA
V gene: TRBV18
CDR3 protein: CASSPGADGYTF
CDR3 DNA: TGTGCCAGCTCACCAGGGGCGGATGGCTACACCTTC

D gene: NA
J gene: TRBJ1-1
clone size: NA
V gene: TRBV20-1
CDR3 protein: CSARQGTEAFF
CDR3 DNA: TGCAGTGCTAGACAGGGTACTGAAGCTTTCTTT

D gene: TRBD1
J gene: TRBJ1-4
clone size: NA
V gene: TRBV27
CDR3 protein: CASRPDRANEKLFF
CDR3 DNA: TGTGCCAGCAGGCCGGACAGGGCTAATGAAAAACTGTTTTTT

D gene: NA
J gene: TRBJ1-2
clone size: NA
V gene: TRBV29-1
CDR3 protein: CSVELSGQQQNYGYTF
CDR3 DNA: TGCAGCGTTGAATTGTCGGGCCAGCAACAAAACTATGGCTACACCTTC

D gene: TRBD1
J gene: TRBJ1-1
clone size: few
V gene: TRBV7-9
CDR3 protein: CASSLALGDREAFF
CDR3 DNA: TGTGCCAGCAGCTTAGCGCTTGGGGACAGAGAAGCTTTCTTT

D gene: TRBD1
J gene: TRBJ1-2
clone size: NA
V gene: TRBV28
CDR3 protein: CAGSPQGQGGGYTF
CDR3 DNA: TGTGCCGGCAGCCCACAAGGACAGGGAGGAGGCTACACCTTC

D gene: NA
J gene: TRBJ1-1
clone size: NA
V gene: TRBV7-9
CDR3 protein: CASSLKAGRRAGWDTEAFF
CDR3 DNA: TGTGCCAGCAGCTTAAAGGCGGGAAGGAGGGCGGGTTGGGACACTGAAGCTTTCTTT

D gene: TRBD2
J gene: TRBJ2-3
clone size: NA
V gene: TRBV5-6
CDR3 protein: CASSLRRWASGGGSDTQYF
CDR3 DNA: TGTGCCAGCAGCTTACGCCGGTGGGCTAGCGGGGGAGGGTCAGATACGCAGTATTTT

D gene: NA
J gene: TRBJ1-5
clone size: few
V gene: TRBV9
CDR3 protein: CASSVGPQGNQPQHF
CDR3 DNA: TGTGCCAGCAGCGTAGGCCCCCAGGGTAATCAGCCCCAGCATTTT

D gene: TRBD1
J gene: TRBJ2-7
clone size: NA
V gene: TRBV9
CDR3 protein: CASSSSDRGLYEQYF
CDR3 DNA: TGTGCCAGCAGCTCTTCGGACAGGGGGCTCTACGAGCAGTACTTC

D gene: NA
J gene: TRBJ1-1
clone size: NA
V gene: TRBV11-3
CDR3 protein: CASSLFPLTEAFF
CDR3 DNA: TGTGCCAGCAGCTTATTTCCCCTCACTGAAGCTTTCTTT

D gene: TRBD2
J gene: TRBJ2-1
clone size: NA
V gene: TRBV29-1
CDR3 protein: CGGVSPLNEQFF
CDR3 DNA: TGTGGGGGGGTATCCCCCCTGAATGAGCAGTTCTTC

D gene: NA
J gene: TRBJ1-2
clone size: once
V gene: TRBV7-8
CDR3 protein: CASSPGTPRQGYTF
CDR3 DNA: TGTGCCAGCAGCCCGGGGACCCCCCGGCAGGGCTACACCTTC